Listed below are T cell receptor beta chains from one sample, sequenced in a study of T cell responses to AZD1222 COVID-19 vaccine. The assay was immunoSEQ multiplex PCR, and TCRdb's table has in-frame clones only and misses some. The sample has roughly 150,000 clones, 85% to 95% seen once. The sample in question was peripheral blood, obtained on day 0 of AZD1222 vaccination. All receptors derive from an adult in good health. CDR3s include the opening cysteine and the closing phenylalanine or tryptophan. The order of the fields is V gene, clone size, D gene, J gene, CDR3 DNA, CDR3 protein. A D gene is named only where the DNA matches it firmly. Where a row states a size, it is once, few, many or the class of an expanded clone; other rows omit it.

TRBV18	NA	NA	TRBJ1-1	TGTGCCAGCTCACCACTCTCGATAGCTGTCGGGGCGCAGACTGAAGCTTTCTTT	CASSPLSIAVGAQTEAFF
TRBV13	NA	TRBD1	TRBJ2-2	TGTGCCAGCAGCTCCGACAGGGGCGGGGAGCTGTTTTTT	CASSSDRGGELFF
TRBV11-3	once	NA	TRBJ2-1	TGTGCCAGCAGCTTAGCGGGGGTGTACAATGAGCAGTTCTTC	CASSLAGVYNEQFF
TRBV15	NA	NA	TRBJ1-5	TGTGCCACCAGCAGAGATCTGGCAGGGTCGCAGCCCCAGCATTTT	CATSRDLAGSQPQHF
TRBV7-9	NA	TRBD1	TRBJ2-7	TGTGCCAGCAGCTTAGCGCGGCAGGGGGCCAACGAGCAGTACTTC	CASSLARQGANEQYF
TRBV6-2/TRBV6-3	NA	NA	TRBJ2-6	TGTGCCAGCAGTTACTTACAGGGAAAAGGGTCTGGGGCCAACGTCCTGACTTTC	CASSYLQGKGSGANVLTF
TRBV27	NA	TRBD2	TRBJ2-7	TGTGCCAGCAGCCACCCCGGGACTAGCGGGGGGCCTTTGAACGAGCAGTACTTC	CASSHPGTSGGPLNEQYF
TRBV5-6	NA	NA	TRBJ1-6	TGTGCCAGCAGCCCCACACAGGATTCACCCCTCCACTTT	CASSPTQDSPLHF
TRBV2	NA	NA	TRBJ1-2	TGTGCCAGCAGTGATCGGTTGGCCCCCTATGGCTACACCTTC	CASSDRLAPYGYTF
TRBV30	NA	TRBD1	TRBJ1-2	TGTGCCTGGAGTGTACGCAGGGGGGACTATGGCTACACCTTC	CAWSVRRGDYGYTF
TRBV27	NA	NA	TRBJ2-7	TGTGCCAGCAGGAACCTCTACGAGCAGTACTTC	CASRNLYEQYF
TRBV19	NA	TRBD1	TRBJ1-3	TGTGCCAGTAGGCGGACAGGCTCTGGAAACACCATATATTTT	CASRRTGSGNTIYF
TRBV5-1	NA	TRBD1	TRBJ1-2	TGCGCCAGCAGCTTGGAGGACGCCAGGGGGGACGGCTACACCTTC	CASSLEDARGDGYTF
TRBV18	NA	TRBD2	TRBJ2-1	TGTGCCAGCTCACCTTCTTCTAGCGGTTACAATGAGCAGTTCTTC	CASSPSSSGYNEQFF
TRBV19	NA	NA	TRBJ1-5	TGTGCCAGTAGTACGGCAGGTTTCAATCAGCCCCAGCATTTT	CASSTAGFNQPQHF
TRBV30	NA	TRBD1	TRBJ1-2	TGTGCCTGGGACCTCCTCCGACAGGGGGCAGGAGGCTACACCTTC	CAWDLLRQGAGGYTF
TRBV6-5	NA	TRBD2	TRBJ2-3	TGTGCCAGCACCGGACTAGCGGGAGGCACAGATACGCAGTATTTT	CASTGLAGGTDTQYF
TRBV4-1	NA	NA	TRBJ1-1	TGCGCCAGCAGCCAACCCGGGGGGGGCACTGAAGCTTTCTTT	CASSQPGGGTEAFF
TRBV7-9	NA	NA	TRBJ1-6	TGTGCCAGCAGCTTGGCGGGGACACCGAATTCACCCCTCCACTTT	CASSLAGTPNSPLHF
TRBV30	NA	NA	TRBJ1-4	TGTGCCTGGAGTGTACACGGGGGAGGAGGAGAAAAACTGTTTTTT	CAWSVHGGGGEKLFF
TRBV30	once	NA	TRBJ2-4	TGTGCCTCCGGGGGGACAGGCAACATTCAGTACTTC	CASGGTGNIQYF
TRBV5-1	NA	TRBD2	TRBJ2-3	TGCGCCAGCAGCTCCCTCGGACTAGCGGGGTTTCATACGCAGTATTTT	CASSSLGLAGFHTQYF
TRBV28	NA	NA	TRBJ1-3	TGTGCCAGCAGTGCCCCGGACGGAGGCTCTGGAAACACCATATATTTT	CASSAPDGGSGNTIYF
TRBV6-2/TRBV6-3	NA	TRBD2	TRBJ2-7	TGTGCCAGCAGCCCACCAGCCGGGACTAGCGGGAGCTACGAGCAGTACTTC	CASSPPAGTSGSYEQYF
TRBV5-8	NA	TRBD1	TRBJ2-7	TGTGCCAGCAGCGGGACAGGGATGGACGAGCAGTACTTC	CASSGTGMDEQYF
TRBV10-3	NA	TRBD1	TRBJ1-1	TGTGCCATCAGTGACCCACAGGGGCTCACTGAAGCTTTCTTT	CAISDPQGLTEAFF
TRBV5-1	few	TRBD1	TRBJ1-5	TGCGCCAGCAGCCAGGGGACAGGGGTCAATCAGCCCCAGCATTTT	CASSQGTGVNQPQHF
TRBV28	NA	TRBD1	TRBJ1-1	TGTGCCAGCGCCGGACCGCCGGGACAGGGCGACACTGAAGCTTTCTTT	CASAGPPGQGDTEAFF
TRBV4-1	NA	NA	TRBJ1-2	TGCGCCAGCAGCCACGCAGGGGAGAACTATGGCTACACCTTC	CASSHAGENYGYTF
TRBV19	few	NA	TRBJ1-2	TGTGCCAGTCGAGGGCAGTATGGCTACACCTTC	CASRGQYGYTF
TRBV10-2	NA	NA	TRBJ1-5	TGCGCCAGCACCTATTCCAGGGGTAATCAGCCCCAGCATTTT	CASTYSRGNQPQHF
TRBV27	NA	NA	TRBJ1-5	TGTGCCAGCAGTTTGGACAGAAATCAGCCCCAGCATTTT	CASSLDRNQPQHF
TRBV29-1	NA	NA	TRBJ1-1	TGCAGCGTTGAGGTGAACACTGAAGCTTTCTTT	CSVEVNTEAFF
TRBV10-3	NA	TRBD1	TRBJ1-2	TGTGCCATCAGTGAGGCCGGGACAGGGATCGGCTACACCTTC	CAISEAGTGIGYTF
TRBV2	NA	NA	TRBJ2-2	TGTGCCAGCAGTTGGCAGGGTGGGACCGGGGAGCTGTTTTTT	CASSWQGGTGELFF
TRBV5-1	NA	NA	TRBJ1-1	TGCGCCAGCAGCCCCGGAGCGAACACTGAAGCTTTCTTT	CASSPGANTEAFF
TRBV6-2/TRBV6-3	NA	TRBD2	TRBJ2-1	TGTGCCAGCAGTTACTCTCCTACTAGCGGGGTCTACAATGAGCAGTTCTTC	CASSYSPTSGVYNEQFF
TRBV11-2	NA	NA	TRBJ2-1	TGTGCCAGCAGCCCGATAAATGAGCAGTTCTTC	CASSPINEQFF
TRBV12-3/TRBV12-4	NA	NA	TRBJ1-2	TGTGCCAGCACCTCGGCAGTCTATGGCTACACCTTC	CASTSAVYGYTF
TRBV4-2	NA	TRBD1	TRBJ1-2	TGTGCCAGCAGCCAAGGGGGGCAGGGGGTTAGCTATGGCTACACCTTC	CASSQGGQGVSYGYTF
TRBV27	NA	TRBD1	TRBJ2-2	TGTGCCAGCAGTTTCGGGGCAGGGGGCGGCGGGGAGCTGTTTTTT	CASSFGAGGGGELFF
TRBV2	NA	TRBD1	TRBJ2-1	TGTGCCAGCAGTGAGGGGCAGGGGGTGAGCGAGCAGTTCTTC	CASSEGQGVSEQFF
TRBV18	NA	TRBD2	TRBJ2-5	TGTGCCAGCTCACGGACTAGCCCCGGGGTAGAGACCCAGTACTTC	CASSRTSPGVETQYF
TRBV18	NA	NA	TRBJ2-1	TGTGCCAGCTCACCAAGTGACGTCGGTGAGCAGTTCTTC	CASSPSDVGEQFF
TRBV15	NA	NA	TRBJ2-7	TGTGCCACCAGCAGAGTCGGGTGTTCGGGCCAGCAGTACTTC	CATSRVGCSGQQYF
TRBV18	NA	TRBD1	TRBJ1-4	TGTGCCAGCTCACAAGACAGGGGACTGTTTTTT	CASSQDRGLFF
TRBV6-6	NA	NA	TRBJ2-7	TGTGCCAGCAGTGACCGGACTGTCTCCTACGAGCAGTACTTC	CASSDRTVSYEQYF
TRBV4-1	NA	TRBD1	TRBJ1-2	TGCGCCAGCAGCCAAGCATACGGGGGGCAGGGGGCGTCTGGCTACACCTTC	CASSQAYGGQGASGYTF
TRBV30	NA	TRBD2	TRBJ2-1	TGTGCCTGGAGTGTACCCCTAGCGGTTACTTACAATGAGCAGTTCTTC	CAWSVPLAVTYNEQFF
TRBV5-1	NA	TRBD1	TRBJ1-6	TGCGCCAGCAGCTCCGGGACAGGGGTGATCCCAACCTCTAATTCACCCCTCCACTTT	CASSSGTGVIPTSNSPLHF
TRBV7-2	NA	NA	TRBJ2-7	TGTGCCAGCAGCTTAGGAGCTAACTACGAGCAGTACTTC	CASSLGANYEQYF
TRBV4-1	NA	NA	TRBJ1-5	TGCGCCAGCAGCCAAGAACGAAGACAGCTTGGGCAGCCCCAGCATTTT	CASSQERRQLGQPQHF
TRBV27	NA	NA	TRBJ1-2	TGTGCCAGCAGTTTATTCCCGGGGAGAGGGTATGGCTACACCTTC	CASSLFPGRGYGYTF
TRBV27	NA	NA	TRBJ1-5	TGTGCCAGCATCCCCGGGGGGGGGCAGAGTCAGCCCCAGCATTTT	CASIPGGGQSQPQHF
TRBV10-2	NA	TRBD2	TRBJ2-7	TGCGCCAGCAGTGAGCCCTTAGCGGGAGGTATCTACGAGCAGTACTTC	CASSEPLAGGIYEQYF
TRBV7-2	once	NA	TRBJ1-6	TGTGCCAGCAGCTTAGGGGTTTATTCACCCCTCCACTTT	CASSLGVYSPLHF
TRBV15	NA	NA	TRBJ1-5	TGTGCCACCAGCAGAGATGCCGGAGATCAGCCCCAGCATTTT	CATSRDAGDQPQHF